These 30 T cell receptor beta chains share one sample of origin, sequenced in a study of cytomegalovirus exposure and HLA in healthy donors. PCR used 60 Vbeta primers and 13 Jbeta primers. This table comes from immunoSEQ multiplex PCR, and its TCRdb copy is limited to in-frame clones, with some not included. The top ten clones hold approximately 1.4% of a sample with about 150,000 clones, approximately 72% of them seen once. What was sequenced was PBMCs. The receptor set was obtained from a young man in good health and CMV-seronegative.

V and J are TRBV18 and TRBJ2-5, with TRBD2 identical over 7 bases. The J segment lost 11 bases and the V segment lost 4 bases, leaving 10 bases of the junction unmatched. The CDR3 is made up of 13 amino acids. Germline CDR1 and CDR2: KGHSH and LQKENI. The CDR3 sequence is CASSLRGGEEQYF. CDR3 nucleotide sequence: TGTGCCAGCTCACTCCGCGGGGGTGAGGAGCAGTACTTC.

The CDR3 region has the DNA TGCGCCAGCAGGATTTTAGCAGCTAGCACAGATACGCAGTATTTT. It encodes CASRILAASTDTQYF. The chain couples TRBV4-1 to TRBJ2-3, with D uncertain. The germline V and J ends were trimmed by 6 bases and 0 bases, with 13 bases remaining between them. Germline lookup yields CDR1 MGHRA and CDR2 YSYEKL. CDR3 size: 15 residues.

The chain employs TRBV6-5 and TRBJ2-7, with 7 nucleotides matching TRBD1. Germline V CDR1 and CDR2: MNHEY, SVGAGI. CDR3 length: 13 residues. V shed 5 bases, J shed 6 bases, and the junction held 7 bases outside the gene matches. In nucleotides, the CDR3 is TGTGCCAGCAGTCCAGACAGGGTTTCCGAGCAGTACTTC. Its translation is CASSPDRVSEQYF.

The chain uses TRBV7-8 and TRBJ2-3; 7 bases line up with TRBD2. Germline V CDR1 and CDR2: SGHVS, FQNEAQ. The CDR3 sequence is 15 residues long. Losses at the gene ends were 5 bases for V and 5 bases for J; bases not matched to a gene: 10. The CDR3, as DNA: TGTGCCAGCAGCCCCCATGAGGGAGGGTTAGATACGCAGTATTTT. Translated: CASSPHEGGLDTQYF.

The chain joins TRBV6-5 to TRBJ1-1; D call uncertain. In germline, CDR1 is MNHEY, CDR2 SVGAGI. The CDR3 is 15 amino acids. Trimming removed 7 bases at V and 11 bases at J, with 26 bases between. The CDR3 nucleotides are TGTGCCAGCACACGCCGATTGGCGTCGTTGGGCCCGGCTTTCTTT. Translation: CASTRRLASLGPAFF.

The rearrangement uses TRBV7-9 and TRBJ2-7; no definite D call. From germline, CDR1 is SEHNR and CDR2 FQNEAQ (reference sequence). V lost 10 bases, J lost 6 bases, and 13 bases lay in between. The CDR3 runs to 11 residues. CDR3 bases: TGTGCCACTTCAGGCCCCGGCGAGCAGTACTTC. Its protein is CATSGPGEQYF.

The V gene is TRBV27, the J gene TRBJ1-1, with TRBD1 matching 8 bases. V gave up 4 bases and J gave up 2 bases; unmatched junction bases: 15. CDR1 is MNHEY and CDR2 is SMNVEV in the germline V gene (reference sequence). The CDR3 loop spans 18 amino acids. The CDR3 DNA reads as TGTGCCAGCAGTTCCTCTACCCCTCGACAGGGGAGAAACACTGAAGCTTTCTTT. Amino acid sequence: CASSSSTPRQGRNTEAFF.

The rearrangement uses TRBV10-3 and TRBJ2-2; 7 bases match TRBD1. Germline CDR1 and CDR2: ENHRY and SYGVKD. The CDR3 spans 15 residues. Germline trimming cut 0 bases from V and 3 bases from J; bases unmatched to any gene: 1. The CDR3 coding sequence is TGTGCCATCAGTGAGTCGACAGGGTACACCGGGGAGCTGTTTTTT. This codes for CAISESTGYTGELFF.

V gene TRBV4-3 combines with J gene TRBJ2-1; tentatively, D is TRBD2 (6 bases). Germline V CDR1 and CDR2: LGHNA, YSLEER. This CDR3 spans 14 amino acids. V dropped 1 base and J dropped 7 bases, with 11 bases sitting between them. The CDR3 protein is CASSQGGTLNEQFF. Written as DNA, the CDR3 is TGCGCCAGCAGCCAAGGCGGGACCCTTAATGAGCAGTTCTTC.

J is TRBJ2-7 and V is TRBV11-3, with D possibly being TRBD1 (5 bases). This CDR3 has 13 amino acids. V gave up 5 bases and J gave up 2 bases, with 10 bases separating them. In germline, CDR1 is SGHNT, CDR2 YENEEA. CDR3 nucleotides: TGTGCCAGCAGCCCGCGGACAACCTACGAGCAGTACTTC. This gives the protein CASSPRTTYEQYF.

The chain couples TRBV10-1 to TRBJ2-1, with 16 bases identical to TRBD2. CDR1 WNHNN and CDR2 SYGVQD come from the germline V gene (reference sequence). The CDR3 is made up of 19 amino acids. V shed 3 bases, J shed 0 bases, and the junction held 5 bases outside the gene matches. This chain's CDR3 is CASSDPGTSGRASYNEQFF. The CDR3 bases are TGCGCCAGCAGTGACCCCGGGACTAGCGGGAGGGCCTCCTACAATGAGCAGTTCTTC.

The rearrangement joins TRBV5-4 to TRBJ2-7; 15 positions agree with TRBD2. The junction had 4 bases not matched to a gene; V was cut back by 3 bases and J by 0 bases. There are 17 residues in the CDR3. Germline V gives CDR1 SGHNT, CDR2 YYREEE (reference sequence). CDR3 DNA: TGTGCCAGCAGCTGGGGACTAGCGGGAGGTTTCTCCTACGAGCAGTACTTC. Protein: CASSWGLAGGFSYEQYF.

Only one count was recorded for this clone. The chain is built from TRBV27 and TRBJ2-5; 7 nucleotides line up with TRBD1. V lost 6 bases to trimming and J lost 5 bases; unmatched junction nucleotides: 12. Germline V gene lookup returns CDR1 MNHEY and CDR2 SMNVEV (reference sequence). The CDR3 runs to 15 residues. The CDR3 sequence is CASRVYGDRVETQYF. CDR3 in DNA: TGTGCCAGCAGAGTTTATGGTGACAGGGTGGAGACCCAGTACTTC.

In its sample, this clone was seen once. V is TRBV6-5 and J is TRBJ2-5, with 7 positions matching TRBD1. This CDR3 region has 13 residues. V was pared by 6 bases and J by 1 base, with 2 bases of the junction left unmatched. CDR1 and CDR2 from the germline V gene are MNHEY and SVGAGI. The CDR3 DNA sequence: TGTGCCAGCAGCGGACAGGTCCAAGAGACCCAGTACTTC. Encoded protein: CASSGQVQETQYF.

This clone was detected only once. The rearrangement uses TRBV10-1 and TRBJ2-5; D possibly corresponds to TRBD1 (5 bases). This CDR3 has 14 amino acids. In germline, CDR1 is WNHNN, CDR2 SYGVQD (reference sequence). V dropped 6 bases and J dropped 5 bases, with 16 bases sitting between them. CDR3 DNA sequence: TGCGCCAGCAGGGAAGGGGATCCAAGTGAGACCCAGTACTTC. As protein: CASREGDPSETQYF.

This chain connects TRBV7-9 to TRBJ1-1, with D possibly being TRBD1 (5 bases). CDR1 SEHNR and CDR2 FQNEAQ come from the germline V gene (reference sequence). The CDR3 covers 16 residues. Trimming removed 2 bases from V and 6 bases from J, with 19 bases in between. The chain's CDR3 is CASSLTQGHPPSEAFF. Here the CDR3 DNA reads TGTGCCAGCAGCTTAACCCAGGGCCACCCCCCTTCTGAAGCTTTCTTT.

This chain links TRBV6-1 with TRBJ2-1; D possibly corresponds to TRBD2 (5 bases). V lost 4 bases to trimming and J lost 3 bases, with 7 bases between them. This CDR3 is 13 amino acids long. CDR1 and CDR2 (germline): MNHNS, SASEGT. CDR3 sequence (DNA): TGTGCCAGCAGTGGGACTGGCTACAATGAGCAGTTCTTC. Protein: CASSGTGYNEQFF.

The V and J genes are TRBV5-1 and TRBJ2-7; 7 bases are a match to TRBD1. Germline V gene lookup returns CDR1 SGHRS and CDR2 YFSETQ. The CDR3 is made up of 16 amino acids. Trimming at V came to 3 bases and at J to 6 bases, leaving 15 bases not matched to a gene. In DNA form, the CDR3 reads TGCGCCAGCAGCTCCCTTTCAGGGGGAGTCGGTCTCGAGCAGTACTTC. Protein sequence: CASSSLSGGVGLEQYF.

V is TRBV4-3 and J is TRBJ2-5, with TRBD1 identical over 8 bases. V lost 3 bases and J lost 3; bases outside the gene matches: 9. Germline V gene sequence: CDR1 LGHNA, CDR2 YSLEER. The CDR3 has 16 residues. The CDR3 region has the DNA TGCGCCAGCAGCCACTCAGACAGGGGCGGGGAAGAGACCCAGTACTTC. This codes for CASSHSDRGGEETQYF.

In its sample, this clone was seen many times. The sample holds other DNA sequences that translate to the same CDR3. The gene calls are TRBV4-3 and TRBJ2-6, with D possibly being TRBD2 (5 bases). CDR1 and CDR2 (germline): LGHNA, YSLEER. V was shortened by 0 bases and J by 3 bases, with 9 bases between the two germline ends. This CDR3 is built from 16 residues. In DNA form, the CDR3 reads TGCGCCAGCAGCCAAGAGGGTGGGAGTGGGGCCAACGTCCTGACTTTC. It translates to CASSQEGGSGANVLTF.

In its sample, this clone was seen once. The chain carries TRBV30 and TRBJ2-3, with TRBD1 identical over 12 bases. CDR3 length: 16 amino acids. Looked up from germline, CDR1 is GTSNPN and CDR2 is SVGIG (reference sequence). V trimming: 0 bases; J trimming: 2 bases; junction bases outside the gene matches: 3. In nucleotides, the CDR3 is TGTGCCTGGAGTGTGGGACAGGGGGCTCCCACAGATACGCAGTATTTT. It yields the protein CAWSVGQGAPTDTQYF.

J is TRBJ2-7 and V is TRBV6-5, with unresolved D. Deletions cut 0 bases from V and 3 bases from J, with 12 bases between. The CDR3 is 15 amino acids. In germline, CDR1 is MNHEY, CDR2 SVGAGI. For the CDR3, the DNA is TGTGCCAGCAGTTACTCGAGTCAGGATCACTACGAGCAGTACTTC. This gives the protein CASSYSSQDHYEQYF.

This clone was found a few times. The V gene is TRBV30, the J gene TRBJ2-7; 7 bases align to TRBD2. The germline CDR1 and CDR2 sequences are GTSNPN and SVGIG (reference sequence). Losses at the gene ends were 0 bases for V and 3 bases for J; bases not matched to a gene: 8. CDR3 length equals 15 residues. The CDR3 loop is CAWSVRLAEGYEQYF. For the CDR3, the DNA is TGTGCCTGGAGTGTAAGGCTAGCGGAGGGCTACGAGCAGTACTTC.

The J gene is TRBJ1-2, the V gene TRBV2; D call uncertain. Per the germline V gene, CDR1 is SNHLY and CDR2 is FYNNEI. This CDR3 is 12 amino acids long. The germline V and J ends were trimmed by 4 bases and 6 bases, with 9 bases remaining between them. The CDR3 spells CASSVRQDGYTF. The CDR3, as DNA: TGTGCCAGCAGTGTACGCCAGGATGGCTACACCTTC.

This chain uses TRBV14 with TRBJ2-5; D remains ambiguous. Trimming took off 2 bases at V and 4 bases at J, with 5 bases between the two ends. Germline V gene data show CDR1 as SGHDN and CDR2 as FVKESK. This CDR3 region has 12 residues. CDR3 amino acids: CASSQNGETQYF. In DNA form, the CDR3 reads TGTGCCAGCAGCCAAAACGGAGAGACCCAGTACTTC.

The V gene is TRBV7-9, the J gene TRBJ1-1; D may be TRBD1 (5 bases). The CDR3 is 15 residues long. Trimming left V 6 bases short and J 6 bases short, with 20 bases between. The germline V gene encodes CDR1 SEHNR and CDR2 FQNEAQ (reference sequence). The CDR3 DNA sequence: TGTGCCAGCAGGACTAGGGGCCAGAAGCCTCCTGAAGCTTTCTTT. Translation gives CASRTRGQKPPEAFF.

V is TRBV4-1 and J is TRBJ1-1, with D perhaps TRBD1 (5 bases). This CDR3 comprises 14 residues. Trimming stripped 0 bases from V and 8 bases from J, with 13 bases between. Germline assignment: CDR1 MGHRA and CDR2 YSYEKL. CDR3 sequence: CASSQDAKGIEAFF. For the CDR3, the DNA is TGCGCCAGCAGCCAAGATGCGAAGGGGATCGAAGCTTTCTTT.

The gene calls are TRBV4-3 and TRBJ1-4; no reliable D call. V gave up 6 bases and J gave up 3 bases, with 8 bases separating them. Germline lookup yields CDR1 LGHNA and CDR2 YSLEER. This CDR3 is 13 amino acids long. The CDR3 is CASSREPNEKLFF. For the CDR3, the DNA is TGCGCCAGCAGTCGAGAGCCTAATGAAAAACTGTTTTTT.

V usage is TRBV6-5 and J usage is TRBJ1-5; no reliable D call. Trimming cost V 0 bases and J 9 bases, with 12 bases left between them. This CDR3 region has 14 residues. Germline CDR1 and CDR2: MNHEY and SVGAGI. The CDR3 DNA follows: TGTGCCAGCAGTTACTCGTTCGGGGAATGGCCCCAGCATTTT. Protein product: CASSYSFGEWPQHF.

This chain joins TRBV6-1 and TRBJ1-5; tentative D call: TRBD1 (5 bases). Germline CDR1 and CDR2: MNHNS and SASEGT. This CDR3 is 16 amino acids long. Trimming took off 4 bases at V and 2 bases at J, with 15 bases between the two ends. CDR3 protein: CASSGGGQGGNQPQHF. In nucleotides, the CDR3 is TGTGCCAGCAGTGGGGGGGGTCAGGGTGGCAATCAGCCCCAGCATTTT.